This T cell receptor (beta chain) stems from a study of response to subunit inactivated influenza vaccine. Per the germline V gene, CDR1 is ENHRY and CDR2 is SYGVKD. V gave up 3 bases and J gave up 0 bases, with 8 bases separating them. This CDR3 is 14 amino acids long. One entry per CDR3 protein, called by TCRdb with MiXCR from the RT-PCR reads. Of more than 550,000 distinct CDR3 sequences listed, about 11% are singletons. Another study also made use of these data, one on T cells expressing NK-cell markers. That report adds: UMIs were included in TCR beta cDNA generated by 5'RACE template switching. Sorted CD3+CD56+NKG2C+, CD3+CD56+NKG2C- and CD3+CD56-NKG2C+ T cells provided the TCR beta repertoires. One of the eight sequenced donors was seronegative, whereas the other seven were HCMV-seropositive. For 6 or 7 donors, the dominant NKG2C+ clonotypes made up about 1.0-7.5% of their CD8+ T cells. HCMV specificity of expanded NKG2C+ T cell clones remained unclear.

This TCR came from a man aged 45 to 65 who received an inactivated influenza vaccine. The V and J genes are TRBV10-3 and TRBJ1-1; D gene ambiguous. The sequencing used PBMCs from blood, collected on the day of vaccination. CDR3 loop: CAISETPMNTEAFF. Here the CDR3 DNA reads TGTGCCATCAGTGAAACACCTATGAACACTGAAGCTTTCTTT.